This T cell receptor (beta chain) stems from a study of CD8 T cells in ankylosing spondylitis. Broader study findings: Disease-linked clones displayed a CD8+ phenotype and appeared relatively rarely in peripheral blood. Some of the motif variants had earlier been found in reactive arthritis patients' fluid and blood. Clones tied to disease were said to be significantly enriched in matched ankylosing spondylitis synovial fluid. Seemingly distinctive of ankylosing spondylitis blood was a TCR beta motif formed by eight highly homologous variants.

Trimming cost V 7 bases and J 13 bases, with 16 bases left between them. Germline V lookup: CDR1 SQVTM, CDR2 ANQGSEA. The CDR3 has 11 amino acids. It was by quantitative 5'-RACE with molecular barcodes that TCR beta libraries were made. TCRdb reanalysed the 5' RACE reads using MiXCR and keeps one entry per CDR3 protein. Among about 800,000 distinct CDR3 sequences listed, about 11% were seen once. Comment on this clonotype: Its specificity is unknown.

The TCR comes from a male donor with ankylosing spondylitis. The chain has TRBV29-1 and TRBJ1-4; D unclear. Sequenced sample: blood, either unsorted or a sorted T cell fraction (not recorded which). The chain's CDR3 is CSAEIPEGLFF. For the CDR3, the DNA is TGCAGCGCCGAAATTCCCGAGGGACTGTTTTTT.